A single sample is the source of the 13 T cell receptor beta chains below, sequenced in a study of blood T cells in healthy people across ages. For the second PCR, which ran for about 6 to 11 cycles, a sample-barcoded 5' primer and a J-beta primer mix were used. TCRdb used MiXCR to reprocess the 5' RACE reads, holding one entry per CDR3 protein. The repertoire holds approximately 1.5 million distinct CDR3 sequences, with almost 35% as singletons. Sample: blood. All receptors come from a young woman in good health.

This clonotype has only a few counts. CDR3 residues: CSAPSQTGGANYGYTF. The CDR3 DNA reads as TGCAGTGCTCCGTCACAGACAGGAGGAGCTAACTATGGCTACACCTTC. The rearrangement uses TRBV20-1 and TRBJ1-2; perhaps TRBD1 as D (6 bases). V was trimmed by 5 bases and J by 0 bases, leaving 19 bases between them. The CDR3 spans 16 residues. From germline, CDR1 is DFQATT and CDR2 SNEGSKA (reference sequence).

V and J are TRBV29-1 and TRBJ1-1; 8 positions match TRBD1. The length of the CDR3 is 13 residues. Germline V gives CDR1 SQVTM, CDR2 ANQGSEA. The trim removed 7 bases at V and 4 bases at J, leaving 8 bases unmatched. The CDR3 protein is CSANRGGGTEAFF. The DNA for the CDR3 is TGCAGCGCCAACAGGGGGGGAGGCACTGAAGCTTTCTTT.

The chain uses TRBV6-2 or TRBV6-3 and TRBJ2-1; no definite D call. CDR1 is MNHEY and CDR2 is SVGEGT in the germline V gene. V was shortened by 2 bases and J by 2 bases, with 13 bases between the two germline ends. The CDR3 length is 16 residues. In nucleotides, the CDR3 is TGTGCCAGCAGTTACCCGGTGAGCACACCCTACAATGAGCAGTTCTTC. Amino acids: CASSYPVSTPYNEQFF.

The chain couples TRBV21-1 to TRBJ1-5. TRBV21-1 is a known pseudogene. CDR3 size: 17 residues. The CDR3 loop is CASSKGKTAASNQPQHF. The DNA of the CDR3 is TGTGCCAGCAGCAAAGGAAAGACAGCGGCAAGCAATCAGCCCCAGCATTTT.

The rearrangement joins TRBV6-1 to TRBJ1-2; D is uncertain. The CDR3 has 14 residues. Germline V gene data show CDR1 as MNHNS and CDR2 as SASEGT. V was clipped by 2 bases and J by 0 bases, with 7 bases between them. Here the CDR3 reads CASSEPGANYGYTF. In DNA form, the CDR3 reads TGTGCCAGCAGTGAACCAGGTGCTAACTATGGCTACACCTTC.

Remarks on this clonotype: Compared with germline, one end of the junction differs, possibly owing to a read error. CDR3 bases: TGTACCAGTAGAGAGAGGAGGGGATACAATGAGCAGTTCTTC. It codes for CTSRERRGYNEQFF. The V and J genes are TRBV19 and TRBJ2-1, with D maybe TRBD2 (6 bases). The CDR3 covers 14 residues. Germline-derived CDR1 and CDR2 are LNHDA and SQIVND (reference sequence). Complete variable domain (other parts from reference TRBV19 and TRBJ2-1): DGGITQSPKYLFRKEGQNVTLSCEQNLNHDAMYWYRQDPGQGLRLIYYSQIVNDFQKGDIAEGYSVSREKKESFPLTVTSAQKNPTAFYLCTSRERRGYNEQFFGPGTRLTVL.

Ten or more counts support this clonotype. The chain has TRBV5-6 and TRBJ1-2; 7 nucleotides align to TRBD1. This CDR3 is 15 amino acids long. CDR1 and CDR2 (germline): SGHDT, YYEEEE. With V trimmed by 2 bases and J by 0 bases, 4 bases remained unmatched. This chain's CDR3 is CASSLKDRPNYGYTF. In DNA, the CDR3 is TGTGCCAGCAGCTTAAAGGACAGGCCTAACTATGGCTACACCTTC.

This clonotype was seen a few times. The chain links TRBV21-1 to TRBJ2-3; the table's TRBD1 call for D was not verified on the DNA. TRBV21-1 corresponds to a pseudogene. CDR3 length equals 15 residues. CDR3 sequence reads: CASSKGTGPSGTQYF. The CDR3 DNA is TGTGCCAGCAGCAAGGGGACAGGGCCCTCGGGTACGCAGTATTTT.

A note on this clonotype: A read error is possible here, since a much larger clone lies one base away. Written as DNA, the CDR3 is TGTGCCAGCAGCGAGGGACTAGCGAGCAACGTGCAGTACTTC. Its protein is CASSEGLASNVQYF. This chain connects TRBV5-6 to TRBJ2-7; 10 nucleotides match TRBD2. The V segment lost 4 bases and the J segment 9 bases; nucleotides outside the gene matches: 10. This CDR3 is 14 amino acids long. Germline CDR1 SGHDT, CDR2 YYEEEE.

This clonotype has a count of ten or more. V usage is TRBV12-3 or TRBV12-4 and J usage is TRBJ1-2, with D hard to call. The V and J ends lost 3 bases and 4 bases respectively, with 9 bases between them. The CDR3 length is 13 residues. The CDR3 spells CASSFPGLYGYTF. CDR3 nucleotides: TGTGCCAGCAGTTTTCCGGGCCTCTATGGCTACACCTTC.

This clonotype was seen a few times. CDR3 sequence: CASSPGPIRQFF. CDR3 in DNA: TGTGCCAGCAGCCCGGGGCCCATTAGGCAGTTCTTC. This chain uses TRBV25-1 with TRBJ2-1, with D possibly called TRBD1 or TRBD2 (5 bases each). Germline lookup yields CDR1 MGHDK and CDR2 SYGVNS. Trimming took 6 bases from V and 12 from J, leaving 15 bases between them. The length of the CDR3 is 12 residues.

This clonotype was counted between two and nine times. The chain couples TRBV7-9 to TRBJ2-1, with a tentative D call TRBD1 (6 bases). V shed 5 bases and J shed 0 bases, with 11 bases lying between them. Looked up from germline, CDR1 is SEHNR and CDR2 is FQNEAQ (reference sequence). The CDR3 contains 15 residues. The CDR3 spells CASSRYRASYNEQFF. DNA of the CDR3: TGTGCCAGCAGCCGATACAGGGCCTCCTACAATGAGCAGTTCTTC.

The rearrangement links TRBV15 to TRBJ2-1; possibly TRBD1 for D (5 bases). This CDR3 comprises 15 residues. The germline V and J ends were trimmed by 5 bases and 3 bases, with 14 bases remaining between them. Germline CDR1 LNHNV, CDR2 YYDKDF (reference sequence). This chain's CDR3 is CATSGSWGLYNEQFF. The CDR3 nucleotides are TGTGCCACCAGCGGAAGTTGGGGCCTCTACAATGAGCAGTTCTTC.